This TCR beta chain was retrieved from a study of blood T cell repertoires in COVID-19. Study-wide background: Spain, Italy and the United States supplied samples that represented acute and convalescent COVID-19. In each case, the material was cDNA or gDNA derived from T cells, B-cell-depleted T cells, or PBMCs.

It was during active infection that Seattle patients were enrolled and then longitudinally followed. The germline V gene has CDR1 MGHRA and CDR2 YSYEKL. CDR3 length: 16 residues. Trimming left V 3 bases short and J 0 bases short, with 13 bases between. In the study's own analysis: Amplification with reference gene primers provided the estimates of nucleated cell counts. TCRdb's copy holds only in-frame clones and misses some; the assay was immunoSEQ multiplex PCR. That table supplies the V and J calls and clone size; D and trimming were determined from the DNA. The sample has 200,000 to 300,000 clones; around 90% are singletons.

The clonotype was recovered from a person aged 18 to 35 with COVID-19, enrolled during active disease. Sequenced material: peripheral blood. V and J are TRBV4-1 and TRBJ2-3, with D possibly TRBD1 on 6 matching bases. The CDR3 is CASSQADRTSTDTQYF. DNA for the CDR3: TGCGCCAGCAGCCAGGCCGACAGGACTAGCACAGATACGCAGTATTTT.